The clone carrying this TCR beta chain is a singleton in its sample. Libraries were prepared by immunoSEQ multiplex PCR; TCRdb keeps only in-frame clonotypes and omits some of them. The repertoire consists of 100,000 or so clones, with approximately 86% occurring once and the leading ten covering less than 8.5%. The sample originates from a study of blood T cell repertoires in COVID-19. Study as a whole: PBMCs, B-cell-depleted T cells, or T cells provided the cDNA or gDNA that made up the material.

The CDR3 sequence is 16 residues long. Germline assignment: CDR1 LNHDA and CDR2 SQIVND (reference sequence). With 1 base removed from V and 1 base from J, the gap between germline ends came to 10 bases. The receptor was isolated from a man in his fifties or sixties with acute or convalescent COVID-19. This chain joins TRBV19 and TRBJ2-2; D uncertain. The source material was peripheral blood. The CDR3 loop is CASSIGRRQNTGELFF. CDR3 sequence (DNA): TGTGCCAGTAGTATAGGTCGGCGGCAGAACACCGGGGAGCTGTTTTTT.